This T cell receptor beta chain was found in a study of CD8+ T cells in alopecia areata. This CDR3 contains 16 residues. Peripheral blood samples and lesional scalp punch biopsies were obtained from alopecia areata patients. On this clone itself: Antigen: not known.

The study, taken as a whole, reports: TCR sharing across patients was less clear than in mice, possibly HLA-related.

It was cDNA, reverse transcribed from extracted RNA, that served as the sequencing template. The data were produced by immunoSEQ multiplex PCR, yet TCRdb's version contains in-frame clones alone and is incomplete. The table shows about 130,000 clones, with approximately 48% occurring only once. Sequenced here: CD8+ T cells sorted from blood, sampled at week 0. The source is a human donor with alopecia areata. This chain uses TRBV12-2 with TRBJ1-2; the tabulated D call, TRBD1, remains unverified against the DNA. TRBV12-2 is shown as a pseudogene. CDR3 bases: TGTGCAAGTCGCCCATACACAGGGGGCGTCCTTAATGGCTACACCTTC. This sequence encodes CASRPYTGGVLNGYTF.